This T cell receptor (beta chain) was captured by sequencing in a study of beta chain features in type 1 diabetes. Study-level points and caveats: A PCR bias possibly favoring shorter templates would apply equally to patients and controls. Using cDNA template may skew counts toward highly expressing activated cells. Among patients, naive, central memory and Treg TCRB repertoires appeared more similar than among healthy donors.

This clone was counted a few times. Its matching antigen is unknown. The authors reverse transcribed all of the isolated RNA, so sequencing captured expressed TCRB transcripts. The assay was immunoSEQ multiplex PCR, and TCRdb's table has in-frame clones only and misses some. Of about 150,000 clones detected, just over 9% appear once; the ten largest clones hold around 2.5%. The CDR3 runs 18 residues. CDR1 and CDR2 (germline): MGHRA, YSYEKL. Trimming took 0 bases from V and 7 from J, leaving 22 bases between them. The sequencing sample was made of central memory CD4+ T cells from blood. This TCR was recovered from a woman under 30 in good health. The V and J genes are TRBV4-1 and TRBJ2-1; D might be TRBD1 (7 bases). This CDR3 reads CASSQDPAQGGRKNEQFF. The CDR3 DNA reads TGCGCCAGCAGCCAAGATCCGGCGCAGGGGGGACGCAAGAATGAGCAGTTCTTC.